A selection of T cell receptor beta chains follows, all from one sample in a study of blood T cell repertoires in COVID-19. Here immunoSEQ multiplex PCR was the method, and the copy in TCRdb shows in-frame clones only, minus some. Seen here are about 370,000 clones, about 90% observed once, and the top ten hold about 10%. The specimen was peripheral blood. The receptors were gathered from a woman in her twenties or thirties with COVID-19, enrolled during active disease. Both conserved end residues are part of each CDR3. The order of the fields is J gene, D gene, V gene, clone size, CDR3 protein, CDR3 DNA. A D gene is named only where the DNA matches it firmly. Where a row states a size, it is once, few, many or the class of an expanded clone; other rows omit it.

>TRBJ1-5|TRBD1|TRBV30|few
CAWSPGQGGQPQHF
TGTGCCTGGAGTCCGGGACAGGGGGGTCAGCCCCAGCATTTT
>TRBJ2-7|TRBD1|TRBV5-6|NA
CASNSLGQGLIEQYF
TGTGCCAGCAACTCCCTCGGACAGGGCTTGATCGAGCAGTACTTC
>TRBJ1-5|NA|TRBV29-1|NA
CSVAHGRDQPQHF
TGCAGCGTCGCCCACGGGAGGGATCAGCCCCAGCATTTT
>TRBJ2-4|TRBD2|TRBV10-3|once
CAISEGEAGERDIQYF
TGTGCCATCAGTGAGGGGGAAGCGGGAGAAAGGGACATTCAGTACTTC
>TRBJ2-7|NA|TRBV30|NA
CAWSADRNYEQYF
TGTGCCTGGAGTGCTGACAGGAACTACGAGCAGTACTTC
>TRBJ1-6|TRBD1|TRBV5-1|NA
CASSLDRVSPLHF
TGCGCCAGCAGCCTGGACAGGGTTTCACCCCTCCACTTT
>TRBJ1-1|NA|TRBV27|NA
CASSSYTRENTEAFF
TGTGCCAGCAGTTCTTACACCAGGGAGAACACTGAAGCTTTCTTT
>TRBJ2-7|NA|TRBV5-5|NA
CASSLQSVVRYEQYF
TGTGCCAGCAGCTTGCAATCAGTCGTACGCTACGAGCAGTACTTC
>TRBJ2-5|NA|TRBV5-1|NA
CASSAVAQETQYF
TGCGCCAGCAGCGCGGTCGCACAAGAGACCCAGTACTTC
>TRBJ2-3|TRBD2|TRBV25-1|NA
CASSEDSGRADTQYF
TGTGCCAGCAGTGAAGACAGCGGGAGGGCAGATACGCAGTATTTT
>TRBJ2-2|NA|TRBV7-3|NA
CASSRGRGGDTGELFF
TGTGCCAGCAGCCGAGGAAGAGGAGGAGACACCGGGGAGCTGTTTTTT
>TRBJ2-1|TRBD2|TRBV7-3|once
CASSLRPGTSGFNEQFF
TGTGCCAGCAGCTTACGACCCGGGACTAGCGGGTTCAATGAGCAGTTCTTC
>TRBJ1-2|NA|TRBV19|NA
CATTGFGGYTF
TGTGCCACGACAGGTTTTGGGGGCTACACCTTC
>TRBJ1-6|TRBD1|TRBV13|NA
CASRLGQGYNSPLHF
TGTGCCAGCAGACTAGGACAGGGCTATAATTCACCTCTCCACTTT
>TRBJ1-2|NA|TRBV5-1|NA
CASSPGGAQWGYTF
TGCGCCAGCAGCCCAGGAGGGGCCCAGTGGGGCTACACCTTC